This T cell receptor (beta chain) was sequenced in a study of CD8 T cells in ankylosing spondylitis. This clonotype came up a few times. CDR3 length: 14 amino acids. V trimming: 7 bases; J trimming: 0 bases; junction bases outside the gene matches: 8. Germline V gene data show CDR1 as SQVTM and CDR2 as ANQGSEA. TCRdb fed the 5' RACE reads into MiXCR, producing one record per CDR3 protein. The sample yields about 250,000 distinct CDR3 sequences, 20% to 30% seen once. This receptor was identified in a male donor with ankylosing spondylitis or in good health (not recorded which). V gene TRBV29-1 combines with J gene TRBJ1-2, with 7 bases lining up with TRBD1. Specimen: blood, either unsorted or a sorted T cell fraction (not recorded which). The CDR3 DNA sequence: TGCAGCGCCGGGGGACAGTTAGCTAACTATGGCTACACCTTC. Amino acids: CSAGGQLANYGYTF.